This paragraph covers one T cell receptor beta chain sequence. This record belongs to a study of blood T cells in healthy people across ages. It was with a sample-barcoded 5' primer and a J-beta primer mix that a second PCR of about 6 to 12 cycles was run. A template-switch adaptor with 12 random nucleotides tagged each cDNA molecule. TCRdb re-called the 5' RACE reads through MiXCR, storing one row per CDR3 protein. The sample includes about 1.1 million distinct CDR3 sequences, under 40% seen only once; the top ten take about an eighth. Germline CDR1 and CDR2: SGHRS and YFSETQ. The CDR3 sequence is 16 residues long. J was trimmed by 6 bases and V by 4 bases; bases with no gene match: 12.

This sequence originates from a man younger than 35 in good health. The sample was blood. The chain uses TRBV5-1 and TRBJ1-5, with 8 bases identical to TRBD1. Written as DNA, the CDR3 is TGCGCCAGCAGCCCAACCGCAGGGGGCGAATTTCAGCCCCAGCATTTT. Its protein product is CASSPTAGGEFQPQHF.